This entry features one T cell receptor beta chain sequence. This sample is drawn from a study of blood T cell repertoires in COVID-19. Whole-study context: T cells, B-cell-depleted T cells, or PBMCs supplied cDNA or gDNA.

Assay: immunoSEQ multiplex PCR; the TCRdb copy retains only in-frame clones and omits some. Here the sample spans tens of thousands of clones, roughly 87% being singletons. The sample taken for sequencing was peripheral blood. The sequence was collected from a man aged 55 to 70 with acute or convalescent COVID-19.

CDR3: CASTYSSGNTIYF. For the CDR3, the DNA is TGTGCCAGCACCTATAGCTCTGGAAACACCATATATTTT. The V and J genes are TRBV25-1 and TRBJ1-3, with D uncertain. Trimming took off 7 bases at V and 0 bases at J, with 7 bases between the two ends. This CDR3 spans 13 amino acids. Germline CDR1 MGHDK, CDR2 SYGVNS.